The entry below gives a single TCR beta chain sequence along with its context. Its antigen is not identified. The V and J ends lost 4 bases and 0 bases respectively, with 6 bases between them. The V gene's germline CDR1 is MNHNS and CDR2 SASEGT. The CDR3 extends over 13 amino acids. This PCR relied on a set of 60 Vbeta primers and 13 Jbeta primers. Methods used by the authors: Some 11 million of the approximately 80 million unique TCR beta chains counted in a later analysis were shared. Libraries were prepared by immunoSEQ multiplex PCR; TCRdb keeps only in-frame clonotypes and omits some of them. The V and J calls and clone size come from that table; D and trimming were worked out from the DNA. This table holds about 110,000 clones, around four fifths found once. This record comes from a study of cytomegalovirus exposure and HLA in healthy donors. The overall study: Ancestry clustering placed roughly four fifths of several hundred genotyped donors in the Caucasian-associated cluster.

General study points: In a later analysis, specific HLA alleles were associated with 15,000 to 20,000 TCR beta sequences at a 0.05 false discovery rate. Reports credit the classifier with highly specific, highly sensitive diagnosis of cytomegalovirus status.

The material sequenced was PBMCs. The chain employs TRBV6-1 and TRBJ1-1; D not certain. This TCR was recovered from a man aged 25-40 years in good health and CMV-seropositive. CDR3 DNA sequence: TGTGCCAGCAGTGCCTCTTTGAACACTGAAGCTTTCTTT. Translated, it gives CASSASLNTEAFF.